A single sample is the source of the 29 T cell receptor beta chains below, sequenced in a study of cytomegalovirus exposure and HLA in healthy donors (dated by TCRdb to 2016 to 2017). The library relied on the immunoSEQ multiplex PCR assay. In its TCRdb copy, this immuneACCESS table keeps in-frame sequences only and misses some clones. Where compared with another copy, unresolved V genes explain less than half of these, and the others have no known cause. The sample yields about 110,000 clones; roughly 89% were counted once. Around 1.8% of the sample is in the top ten clones. Sequenced: PBMCs. These receptors all stem from a young woman in good health and CMV-seronegative.

In DNA, the CDR3 is TGTGCCAGCTCCCCTTGGGGGACAGGGGGCACAGATACGCAGTATTTT. The encoded protein is CASSPWGTGGTDTQYF. The chain combines TRBV28 with TRBJ2-3; 10 positions agree with TRBD1. V shed 8 bases, J shed 1 base, and the junction held 9 bases outside the gene matches. Germline loops: CDR1 MDHEN, CDR2 SYDVKM. There are 16 residues in the CDR3. The full variable domain, with the rest looked up from reference TRBV28 and TRBJ2-3, is DVKVTQSSRYLVKRTGEKVFLECVQDMDHENMFWYRQDPGLGLRLIYFSYDVKMKEKGDIPEGYSVSREKKERFSLILESASTNQTSMYLCASSPWGTGGTDTQYFGPGTRLTVL.

Regarding this clone: Compared with germline, one end of the junction differs, possibly owing to a read error. The chain combines TRBV5-1 with TRBJ2-7, with 10 bases lining up with TRBD1. Germline V CDR1 and CDR2: SGHRS, YFSETQ. CDR3 length equals 14 residues. CDR3 DNA: TGCGCCAGCAGCTGGGGGCCAACCGGGACAGGGGAGGACTTC. Translated, it gives CASSWGPTGTGEDF.

The CDR3 DNA follows: TGTGCCAGCAGGAAGGGGACAGGGGGGACTTACAATGAGCAGTTCTTC. This gives the protein CASRKGTGGTYNEQFF. The chain has TRBV27 and TRBJ2-1; 11 nucleotides line up with TRBD1. From germline, CDR1 is MNHEY and CDR2 SMNVEV (reference sequence). J lost 4 bases, V lost 6 bases, and 8 bases had no gene match. CDR3 length: 16 amino acids.

This clone showed up just a few times. The rearrangement links TRBV5-1 to TRBJ1-5; D remains unclear. V was trimmed by 2 bases and J by 5 bases, leaving 8 bases between them. The CDR3 covers 13 residues. Germline V gene sequence: CDR1 SGHRS, CDR2 YFSETQ. The CDR3 sequence is CASSFNSDQPQHF. For the CDR3, the DNA is TGCGCCAGCAGCTTCAACAGTGATCAGCCCCAGCATTTT. Filled out from reference TRBV5-1 and TRBJ1-5, the complete variable domain reads KAGVTQTPRYLIKTRGQQVTLSCSPISGHRSVSWYQQTPGQGLQFLFEYFSETQRNKGNFPGRFSGRQFSNSRSEMNVSTLELGDSALYLCASSFNSDQPQHFGDGTRLSIL.

The chain links TRBV6-1 to TRBJ2-2, with a possible D match to TRBD2 (6 bases). This CDR3 is 15 amino acids long. Germline lookup yields CDR1 MNHNS and CDR2 SASEGT. Between the trimmed V and J ends, which lost 1 base and 0 bases, there was a span of 6 bases. CDR3 sequence: CASSEGGANTGELFF. The CDR3, as DNA: TGTGCCAGCAGTGAAGGCGGGGCGAACACCGGGGAGCTGTTTTTT.

The rearrangement joins TRBV7-9 to TRBJ2-4, with 9 bases that match TRBD1. CDR1 is SEHNR, CDR2 FQNEAQ, per germline (reference sequence). V shed 5 bases, J shed 1 base, and the junction held 6 bases outside the gene matches. This CDR3 spans 16 amino acids. The CDR3 nucleotides are TGTGCCAGCAGCCTTATTACAGGGGGCGCCAAAAACATTCAGTACTTC. It specifies CASSLITGGAKNIQYF.

The genes are TRBV19 and TRBJ1-5; D call uncertain. Germline CDR1 is LNHDA and CDR2 is SQIVND (reference sequence). The V gene lost 4 bases and the J gene lost 2 bases, with 9 bases spanning the gap. The CDR3 loop spans 14 amino acids. CDR3 loop: CASSTHSGNQPQHF. The CDR3 DNA sequence: TGTGCCAGTAGTACCCACAGTGGCAATCAGCCCCAGCATTTT.

The chain's CDR3 is CASSLWGGGETQYF. CDR3 coding DNA: TGCGCCAGCAGCTTGTGGGGGGGAGGAGAGACCCAGTACTTC. This chain links TRBV5-1 with TRBJ2-5; 7 positions agree with TRBD2. V dropped 1 base and J dropped 4; count of bases not matched to a gene: 4. The germline CDR1 and CDR2 sequences are SGHRS and YFSETQ. The CDR3 loop spans 14 amino acids.

This chain connects TRBV4-3 to TRBJ2-7, with TRBD1 matching over 9 bases. The CDR3 has 16 residues. Germline V gives CDR1 LGHNA, CDR2 YSLEER. The V gene end was trimmed by 4 bases and the J gene end by 1 base; junction bases not matched to a gene: 8. CDR3 in amino acids: CASSLSVGQGSYEQYF. The CDR3 bases are TGCGCCAGCAGCCTGTCGGTGGGACAGGGATCCTACGAGCAGTACTTC.

The chain employs TRBV5-8 and TRBJ2-7; TRBD2 matches at 7 bases. The J segment lost 7 bases and the V segment lost 1 base, leaving 8 bases of the junction unmatched. The CDR3 is 14 amino acids. From germline, CDR1 is SGHTS and CDR2 YDEGEE. The CDR3 region is CASSLRRGIGEQYF. Written as DNA, the CDR3 is TGTGCCAGCAGCTTGCGGCGGGGGATTGGGGAGCAGTACTTC. The whole variable domain, filled in from reference TRBV5-8 and TRBJ2-7, reads EAGVTQSPTHLIKTRGQQATLRCSPISGHTSVYWYQQALGLGLQFLLWYDEGEERNRGNFPPRFSGRQFPNYSSELNVNALELEDSALYLCASSLRRGIGEQYFGPGTRLTVT.

The J gene is TRBJ2-3, the V gene TRBV19; 7 nucleotides match TRBD2. Looked up from germline, CDR1 is LNHDA and CDR2 is SQIVND (reference sequence). J gave up 8 bases and V 1 base, and 3 bases lay outside the gene matches. The CDR3 covers 13 residues. This CDR3 is CASSIAPSGTQYF. For the CDR3, the DNA is TGTGCCAGTAGTATAGCCCCTAGCGGTACGCAGTATTTT.

V usage is TRBV30 and J usage is TRBJ2-4, with unresolved D. Trimming took off 2 bases at V and 0 bases at J, with 11 bases between the two ends. CDR1 GTSNPN and CDR2 SVGIG come from the germline V gene (reference sequence). The CDR3 consists of 15 residues. Here the CDR3 DNA reads TGTGCCTGGAGTAGCACTCGGTTAGCCAAAAACATTCAGTACTTC. Protein: CAWSSTRLAKNIQYF. Together with reference TRBV30 and TRBJ2-4, the CDR3 gives the full variable domain: SQTIHQWPATLVQPVGSPLSLECTVEGTSNPNLYWYRQAAGRGLQLLFYSVGIGQISSEVPQNLSASRPQDRQFILSSKKLLLSDSGFYLCAWSSTRLAKNIQYFGAGTRLSVL.

The gene calls are TRBV5-1 and TRBJ2-5; TRBD1 matches 7 bases. J lost 3 bases, V lost 2 bases, and 4 bases had no gene match. The CDR3 loop spans 14 amino acids. The germline gives CDR1 SGHRS, CDR2 YFSETQ. The CDR3 protein is CASSLTTGEETQYF. DNA for the CDR3: TGCGCCAGCAGCTTAACCACAGGGGAAGAGACCCAGTACTTC.

The chain carries TRBV27 and TRBJ2-5; 10 positions match TRBD1. The trim removed 6 bases at V and 7 bases at J, leaving 14 bases unmatched. This CDR3 has 16 amino acids. The V gene's germline CDR1 is MNHEY and CDR2 SMNVEV (reference sequence). The CDR3 sequence is CASSLKPGRDRGTQYF. CDR3 in DNA: TGTGCCAGCAGCCTTAAACCGGGACGGGACAGGGGGACCCAGTACTTC.

In nucleotides, the CDR3 is TGCGCCAGCACCCGGGACAGGGCATCCTACGAGCAGTACTTC. As protein: CASTRDRASYEQYF. The J gene is TRBJ2-7, the V gene TRBV23-1, with 9 bases lining up with TRBD1. TRBV23-1 is flagged as an ORF with uncertain function. The ends lost 7 bases at V and 1 base at J; junction bases unmatched: 5. The length of the CDR3 is 14 residues.

This clone was detected only a few times. The chain recombines TRBV7-2 with TRBJ2-7, with 9 bases that match TRBD2. CDR1 and CDR2 (germline): SGHTA, FQGNSA. The length of the CDR3 is 14 residues. Losses at the gene ends were 5 bases for V and 0 bases for J; bases not matched to a gene: 2. CDR3 loop: CASSGSGSSYEQYF. The CDR3 nucleotides read TGTGCCAGCAGCGGTAGCGGGAGCTCCTACGAGCAGTACTTC.

The V and J genes are TRBV6-5 and TRBJ2-7; 13 positions agree with TRBD2. Unmatched junction bases numbered 1, after V lost 2 bases and J lost 3 bases. CDR3 length: 15 residues. Germline V lookup: CDR1 MNHEY, CDR2 SVGAGI. The CDR3 loop is CASSYGTSGVYEQYF. The DNA for the CDR3 is TGTGCCAGCAGTTACGGGACTAGCGGGGTCTACGAGCAGTACTTC.

This chain links TRBV9 with TRBJ1-5, with 8 bases matching TRBD1. The germline gives CDR1 SGDLS, CDR2 YYNGEE. Trimming removed 0 bases from V and 0 bases from J; junction bases left unmatched: 11. The CDR3 runs to 19 residues. CDR3 sequence reads: CASSVAHWDRWDSNQPQHF. The DNA of the CDR3 is TGTGCCAGCAGCGTAGCTCATTGGGACAGGTGGGATAGCAATCAGCCCCAGCATTTT.

The chain combines TRBV27 with TRBJ2-7, with D perhaps matching TRBD1 (6 bases). V dropped 2 bases and J dropped 5 bases, with 7 bases sitting between them. CDR3 length: 12 residues. Germline lookup yields CDR1 MNHEY and CDR2 SMNVEV (reference sequence). The CDR3 DNA is TGTGCCAGCAGTTTAGGGGGCAACGAGCAGTACTTC. Its protein product is CASSLGGNEQYF.

This chain uses TRBV7-2 with TRBJ2-3; 9 bases map to TRBD2. The germline CDR1 and CDR2 sequences are SGHTA and FQGNSA. CDR3 length: 15 amino acids. Germline trimming cut 5 bases from V and 6 bases from J; bases unmatched to any gene: 9. CDR3 loop: CASSPHGGRADTQYF. The CDR3 DNA reads TGTGCCAGCAGCCCGCACGGCGGGAGGGCCGATACGCAGTATTTT.

V is TRBV5-1 and J is TRBJ1-4; 8 bases line up with TRBD1. CDR3 size: 14 residues. Trimming cost V 3 bases and J 8 bases; bases outside gene matches: 6. CDR1 is SGHRS and CDR2 is YFSETQ in the germline V gene. The CDR3 here is CASSSGQGFEKLFF. In DNA, the CDR3 is TGCGCCAGCAGCTCTGGACAGGGTTTCGAAAAACTGTTTTTT.

V is TRBV5-5 and J is TRBJ1-2, with a possible D match to TRBD1 (5 bases). The CDR3 contains 19 residues. V was clipped by 4 bases and J by 1 base, with 26 bases between them. Germline V gene lookup returns CDR1 SGHKS and CDR2 YYEKEE (reference sequence). CDR3 protein: CASSPTMTENPKFNYGYTF. The CDR3 region has the DNA TGTGCCAGCAGCCCTACGATGACAGAGAACCCAAAGTTTAACTATGGCTACACCTTC.

The rearrangement links TRBV7-2 to TRBJ2-3, with 7 nucleotides matching TRBD2. J gave up 4 bases and V 8 bases, and 9 bases lay outside the gene matches. Germline V gene sequence: CDR1 SGHTA, CDR2 FQGNSA. This CDR3 has 14 amino acids. The CDR3 DNA follows: TGTGCCAGCCGTTGGGACTACAGCCCAGATACGCAGTATTTT. Translating gives CASRWDYSPDTQYF.

This chain uses TRBV7-2 with TRBJ2-2; 11 bases map to TRBD2. CDR3 size: 15 residues. Germline V lookup: CDR1 SGHTA, CDR2 FQGNSA. The J segment lost 7 bases and the V segment lost 5 bases, leaving 6 bases of the junction unmatched. The CDR3 spells CASSILAGAGGELFF. CDR3 DNA: TGTGCCAGCAGCATACTAGCGGGGGCTGGCGGGGAGCTGTTTTTT.

The sample holds one count of this clone. The rearrangement joins TRBV4-2 to TRBJ1-1; maybe TRBD1 (6 bases). The CDR3 has 16 amino acids. CDR1 LGHNA and CDR2 YNFKEQ come from the germline V gene. V shed 4 bases and J shed 4 bases, with 19 bases lying between them. The CDR3 sequence: CASSPPRGGEGTEAFF. Written as DNA, the CDR3 is TGTGCCAGCAGCCCCCCCCGAGGGGGGGAGGGCACTGAAGCTTTCTTT.

The CDR3 protein is CASSETSGTDTQYF. In DNA form, the CDR3 reads TGTGCCAGCAGCGAAACTAGCGGGACAGATACGCAGTATTTT. J is TRBJ2-3 and V is TRBV9; 9 bases line up with TRBD2. This CDR3 contains 14 residues. J gave up 3 bases and V 3 bases, and 2 bases lay outside the gene matches. Germline-derived CDR1 and CDR2 are SGDLS and YYNGEE.

The V call is TRBV27, the J call TRBJ2-7, with a tentative D call TRBD1 (6 bases). The germline CDR1 and CDR2 sequences are MNHEY and SMNVEV (reference sequence). CDR3 length equals 14 residues. V dropped 3 bases and J dropped 8 bases, with 17 bases sitting between them. CDR3: CASSFQGPLAQQYF. For the CDR3, the DNA is TGTGCCAGCAGTTTCCAGGGGCCCCTTGCACAGCAGTACTTC.

This clone has only one observation. V is TRBV9 and J is TRBJ1-4; a weak D match, TRBD1 (6 bases). This CDR3 contains 16 residues. From germline, CDR1 is SGDLS and CDR2 YYNGEE. Trimming took 2 bases from V and 7 from J, leaving 18 bases between them. The CDR3 loop reads CASSVGSGPRGEKLFF. CDR3 nucleotide sequence: TGTGCCAGCAGCGTTGGGTCTGGGCCCAGGGGTGAAAAACTGTTTTTT.

DNA for the CDR3: TGTGCCAGCAGTTTACTTCGGAGCAATCAGCCCCAGCATTTT. It specifies CASSLLRSNQPQHF. The V gene is TRBV27, the J gene TRBJ1-5, with D uncertain. Germline V gives CDR1 MNHEY, CDR2 SMNVEV (reference sequence). The germline V and J ends were trimmed by 2 bases and 1 base, with 6 bases remaining between them. The CDR3 covers 14 residues.